This TCR beta chain was found in a study of response to subunit inactivated influenza vaccine. The study, taken as a whole, reports: Authors suggested few new T cells are recruited by each seasonal influenza vaccination.

A word on this clonotype: The antigen is not known.

TCRdb ran MiXCR on the RT-PCR reads and lists one entry per CDR3 protein. This sample has around 250,000 distinct CDR3 sequences; 10% to 15% occur once, and the top ten carry less than 8.5%. The CDR3 covers 14 residues. V was shortened by 0 bases and J by 6 bases, with 11 bases between the two germline ends. Germline CDR1 reads MNHEY; CDR2 reads SVGAGI. This TCR derives from a man aged 45-60 years who received an inactivated influenza vaccine. The input for sequencing was non-naive T cells sorted from PBMCs, taken around 15 days before vaccination. The V and J genes are TRBV6-5 and TRBJ2-5, with D perhaps TRBD2 (6 bases). CDR3 residues: CASSYSSGLQTQYF. The CDR3 DNA sequence: TGTGCCAGCAGTTACTCGAGCGGGCTGCAGACCCAGTACTTC.